Listed below are T cell receptor beta chains from one sample, sequenced in a study of metastatic and nonmetastatic thyroid tumors. MiXCR re-clonotyped the PCR reads for TCRdb. This table holds roughly 22,000 clones, 10% to 15% found once. Sequencing was performed on blood. These receptor sequences come from a female donor with papillary thyroid cancer or a benign thyroid nodule (not recorded which). Some clones in this sample may be carry-over from other donors' samples. CDR3s include the opening cysteine and the closing phenylalanine or tryptophan. D genes are given only for firm matches. Size tells how often a clone was seen (once, few, many) or the class of an expanded clone, and some rows leave it out.

j_gene: TRBJ1-2
abundance: many
v_gene: TRBV5-4
d_gene: TRBD1
len: 13
CDR3aa: CASSVDRNYGYTF
CDR3nt: TGTGCCAGCAGCGTGGACAGGAACTATGGCTACACCTTC

j_gene: TRBJ2-7
abundance: many
v_gene: TRBV20-1
d_gene: TRBD2
len: 17
CDR3aa: CSARDPRRTSGSYEQYF
CDR3nt: TGCAGTGCTAGAGACCCCAGACGGACTAGCGGGAGCTACGAGCAGTACTTC

j_gene: TRBJ2-7
abundance: -
v_gene: TRBV20-1
d_gene: -
len: 14
CDR3aa: CSARFLGSDYEQYF
CDR3nt: TGCAGTGCTAGATTTCTCGGTAGCGACTACGAGCAGTACTTC

j_gene: TRBJ1-2
abundance: -
v_gene: TRBV20-1
d_gene: TRBD1
len: 13
CDR3aa: CSASARGRYGYTF
CDR3nt: TGCAGTGCTAGCGCCAGGGGGAGATATGGCTACACCTTC

j_gene: TRBJ2-7
abundance: medium-sized
v_gene: TRBV30
d_gene: -
len: 14
CDR3aa: CAWDFSRGSYEQYF
CDR3nt: TGTGCCTGGGACTTCTCGCGGGGCTCCTACGAGCAGTACTTC

j_gene: TRBJ2-2
abundance: -
v_gene: TRBV10-3
d_gene: -
len: 13
CDR3aa: CAISGSLTGELFF
CDR3nt: TGTGCCATCAGTGGGTCACTCACCGGGGAGCTGTTTTTT

j_gene: TRBJ1-1
abundance: medium-sized
v_gene: TRBV6-2/TRBV6-3
d_gene: -
len: 13
CDR3aa: CASGFSPNTEAFF
CDR3nt: TGTGCCAGCGGGTTCAGTCCGAACACTGAAGCTTTCTTT

j_gene: TRBJ2-2
abundance: many
v_gene: TRBV6-5
d_gene: TRBD2
len: 19
CDR3aa: CASRPWGLAGGQNTGELFF
CDR3nt: TGTGCCAGCAGACCCTGGGGGCTAGCGGGAGGGCAGAACACCGGGGAGCTGTTTTTT

j_gene: TRBJ2-3
abundance: many
v_gene: TRBV2
d_gene: -
len: 13
CDR3aa: CASSLRFPHTQYF
CDR3nt: TGTGCCAGCAGCCTAAGATTCCCCCATACGCAGTATTTT

j_gene: TRBJ1-5
abundance: many
v_gene: TRBV18
d_gene: -
len: 13
CDR3aa: CASSYYSNQPQHF
CDR3nt: TGTGCCAGCTCATATTATAGCAATCAGCCCCAGCATTTT

j_gene: TRBJ1-1
abundance: many
v_gene: TRBV11-2
d_gene: -
len: 14
CDR3aa: CASRSGALGAEAFF
CDR3nt: TGTGCCAGCAGGTCAGGCGCCTTGGGCGCTGAAGCTTTCTTT

j_gene: TRBJ2-5
abundance: many
v_gene: TRBV12-3/TRBV12-4
d_gene: TRBD2
len: 16
CDR3aa: CASSPGLLAAQETQYF
CDR3nt: TGTGCCAGCAGTCCCGGGCTACTAGCGGCCCAAGAGACCCAGTACTTC

j_gene: TRBJ1-1
abundance: many
v_gene: TRBV6-1
d_gene: TRBD1
len: 14
CDR3aa: CASRGGQGGTEAFF
CDR3nt: TGTGCCAGCAGGGGGGGACAGGGGGGCACTGAAGCTTTCTTT

j_gene: TRBJ2-4
abundance: many
v_gene: TRBV28
d_gene: -
len: 13
CDR3aa: CASFPSTKNIQYF
CDR3nt: TGTGCCAGCTTTCCGTCTACCAAAAACATTCAGTACTTC

j_gene: TRBJ2-7
abundance: once
v_gene: TRBV5-1
d_gene: -
len: 15
CDR3aa: CASSPEVFQNYDQYF
CDR3nt: TGCGCCAGCAGCCCGGAGGTGTTCCAGAACTACGATCAGTACTTC

j_gene: TRBJ2-7
abundance: many
v_gene: TRBV20-1
d_gene: TRBD2
len: 13
CDR3aa: CSARLAGFYEQYF
CDR3nt: TGCAGTGCTAGACTAGCGGGATTCTACGAGCAGTACTTC

j_gene: TRBJ2-3
abundance: -
v_gene: TRBV5-1
d_gene: TRBD1
len: 16
CDR3aa: CASSFGQGATFDTQYF
CDR3nt: TGCGCCAGCAGCTTCGGACAGGGCGCGACATTTGATACGCAGTATTTT

j_gene: TRBJ1-2
abundance: -
v_gene: TRBV20-1
d_gene: TRBD1
len: 15
CDR3aa: CSALSKQGTNYGYTF
CDR3nt: TGCAGTGCTCTGTCTAAACAGGGGACTAACTATGGCTACACCTTC

j_gene: TRBJ2-2
abundance: -
v_gene: TRBV30
d_gene: -
len: 14
CDR3aa: CAWNLGTTAGELFF
CDR3nt: TGTGCCTGGAATCTGGGGACAACGGCCGGGGAGCTGTTTTTT

j_gene: TRBJ2-1
abundance: many
v_gene: TRBV27
d_gene: TRBD2
len: 17
CDR3aa: CASSSPSGLNSYNEQFF
CDR3nt: TGTGCCAGCAGTTCTCCTAGCGGTCTAAACTCCTACAATGAGCAGTTCTTC

j_gene: TRBJ2-1
abundance: -
v_gene: TRBV5-1
d_gene: TRBD2
len: 16
CDR3aa: CASSTPGLAGVSEQFF
CDR3nt: TGCGCCAGCAGCACCCCCGGACTAGCGGGAGTTAGTGAGCAGTTCTTC

j_gene: TRBJ2-1
abundance: many
v_gene: TRBV10-2
d_gene: -
len: 16
CDR3aa: CASSETSHTGYNEQFF
CDR3nt: TGCGCCAGCAGTGAGACCTCCCACACCGGTTACAATGAGCAGTTCTTC

j_gene: TRBJ1-5
abundance: many
v_gene: TRBV7-8
d_gene: -
len: 12
CDR3aa: CASSQGSGPQHF
CDR3nt: TGTGCCAGCAGTCAGGGGTCAGGGCCCCAGCATTTT

j_gene: TRBJ2-1
abundance: many
v_gene: TRBV5-6
d_gene: -
len: 12
CDR3aa: CASSLAGNEQFF
CDR3nt: TGTGCCAGCAGCTTGGCCGGTAATGAGCAGTTCTTC

j_gene: TRBJ1-2
abundance: many
v_gene: TRBV5-1
d_gene: -
len: 15
CDR3aa: CASSLSTGSGNGYTF
CDR3nt: TGCGCCAGCAGCTTGTCCACAGGGAGTGGGAATGGCTACACCTTC

j_gene: TRBJ2-1
abundance: many
v_gene: TRBV28
d_gene: -
len: 13
CDR3aa: CASSFGLDNEQFF
CDR3nt: TGTGCCAGCAGTTTTGGGTTAGACAATGAGCAGTTCTTC

j_gene: TRBJ2-1
abundance: many
v_gene: TRBV6-1
d_gene: TRBD2
len: 15
CDR3aa: CASSETSGGGNEQFF
CDR3nt: TGTGCCAGCAGCGAGACTAGCGGGGGTGGTAATGAGCAGTTCTTC

j_gene: TRBJ2-7
abundance: medium-sized
v_gene: TRBV19
d_gene: TRBD1
len: 15
CDR3aa: CASSTAGTGGYEQYF
CDR3nt: TGTGCCAGTAGTACAGCCGGGACAGGGGGCTACGAGCAGTACTTC

j_gene: TRBJ2-7
abundance: few
v_gene: TRBV28
d_gene: -
len: 13
CDR3aa: CASSLVGAYEQYF
CDR3nt: TGTGCCAGCAGTTTAGTGGGGGCCTACGAGCAGTACTTC

j_gene: TRBJ2-5
abundance: few
v_gene: TRBV6-5
d_gene: TRBD2
len: 15
CDR3aa: CVSSYSVSGSETQYF
CDR3nt: TGTGTCAGCAGTTACTCGGTTAGCGGGAGCGAGACCCAGTACTTC

j_gene: TRBJ2-4
abundance: many
v_gene: TRBV11-2
d_gene: -
len: 17
CDR3aa: CASSLDQSGIAKNIQYF
CDR3nt: TGTGCCAGCAGCTTAGATCAGAGCGGAATAGCCAAAAACATTCAGTACTTC

j_gene: TRBJ1-1
abundance: medium-sized
v_gene: TRBV12-3/TRBV12-4
d_gene: TRBD1
len: 14
CDR3aa: CASSFQGAGTEAFF
CDR3nt: TGTGCCAGCAGTTTTCAGGGGGCAGGTACTGAAGCTTTCTTT

j_gene: TRBJ1-1
abundance: many
v_gene: TRBV10-1
d_gene: -
len: 13
CDR3aa: CASSESTGTEAFF
CDR3nt: TGCGCCAGCAGTGAGTCGACGGGCACTGAAGCTTTCTTT

j_gene: TRBJ2-1
abundance: many
v_gene: TRBV19
d_gene: -
len: 16
CDR3aa: CATQGAPGLAFGEQFF
CDR3nt: TGTGCCACGCAGGGGGCACCGGGACTAGCATTCGGAGAGCAGTTCTTC

j_gene: TRBJ2-7
abundance: many
v_gene: TRBV20-1
d_gene: -
len: 12
CDR3aa: CSARLTGGEQYF
CDR3nt: TGCAGTGCTAGACTTACAGGAGGTGAGCAGTACTTC

j_gene: TRBJ2-1
abundance: -
v_gene: TRBV11-2
d_gene: TRBD1
len: 17
CDR3aa: CASSFPPRGTGGREQFF
CDR3nt: TGTGCCAGCAGTTTCCCCCCACGCGGGACAGGGGGACGGGAGCAGTTCTTC

j_gene: TRBJ2-1
abundance: many
v_gene: TRBV6-6
d_gene: TRBD2
len: 14
CDR3aa: CASSYQRGYNEQFF
CDR3nt: TGTGCCAGCAGTTACCAGCGGGGTTACAATGAGCAGTTCTTC

j_gene: TRBJ2-3
abundance: many
v_gene: TRBV11-2
d_gene: -
len: 16
CDR3aa: CASSLDRPIIMDTQYF
CDR3nt: TGTGCCAGCAGCTTAGACCGCCCGATTATTATGGATACGCAGTATTTT

j_gene: TRBJ2-7
abundance: many
v_gene: TRBV6-1
d_gene: TRBD2
len: 16
CDR3aa: CASSILAGGTSYEQYF
CDR3nt: TGTGCCAGCAGCATACTAGCGGGGGGGACCTCCTACGAGCAGTACTTC

j_gene: TRBJ2-1
abundance: many
v_gene: TRBV7-3
d_gene: TRBD1
len: 15
CDR3aa: CASSLLGQGIDEQFF
CDR3nt: TGTGCCAGCAGCCTCCTCGGACAGGGAATCGATGAGCAGTTCTTC